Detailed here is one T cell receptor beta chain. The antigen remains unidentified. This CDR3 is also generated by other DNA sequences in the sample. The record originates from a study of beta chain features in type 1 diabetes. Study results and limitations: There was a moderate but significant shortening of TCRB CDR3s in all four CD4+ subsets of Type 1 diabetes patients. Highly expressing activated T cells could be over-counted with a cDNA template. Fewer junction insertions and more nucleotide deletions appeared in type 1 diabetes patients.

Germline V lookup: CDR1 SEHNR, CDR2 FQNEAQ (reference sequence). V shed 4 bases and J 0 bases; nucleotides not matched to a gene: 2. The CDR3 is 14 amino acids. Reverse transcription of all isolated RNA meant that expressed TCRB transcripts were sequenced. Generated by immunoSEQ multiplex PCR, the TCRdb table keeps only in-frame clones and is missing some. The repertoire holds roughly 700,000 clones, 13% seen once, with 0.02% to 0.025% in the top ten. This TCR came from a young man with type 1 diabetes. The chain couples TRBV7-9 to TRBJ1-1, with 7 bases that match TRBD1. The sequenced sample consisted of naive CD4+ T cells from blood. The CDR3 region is CASSSGQMNTEAFF. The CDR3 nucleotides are TGTGCCAGCAGCTCGGGACAGATGAACACTGAAGCTTTCTTT. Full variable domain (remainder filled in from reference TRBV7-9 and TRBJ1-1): DTGVSQNPRHKITKRGQNVTFRCDPISEHNRLYWYRQTLGQGPEFLTYFQNEAQLEKSRLLSDRFSAERPKGSFSTLEIQRTEQGDSAMYLCASSSGQMNTEAFFGQGTRLTVV.